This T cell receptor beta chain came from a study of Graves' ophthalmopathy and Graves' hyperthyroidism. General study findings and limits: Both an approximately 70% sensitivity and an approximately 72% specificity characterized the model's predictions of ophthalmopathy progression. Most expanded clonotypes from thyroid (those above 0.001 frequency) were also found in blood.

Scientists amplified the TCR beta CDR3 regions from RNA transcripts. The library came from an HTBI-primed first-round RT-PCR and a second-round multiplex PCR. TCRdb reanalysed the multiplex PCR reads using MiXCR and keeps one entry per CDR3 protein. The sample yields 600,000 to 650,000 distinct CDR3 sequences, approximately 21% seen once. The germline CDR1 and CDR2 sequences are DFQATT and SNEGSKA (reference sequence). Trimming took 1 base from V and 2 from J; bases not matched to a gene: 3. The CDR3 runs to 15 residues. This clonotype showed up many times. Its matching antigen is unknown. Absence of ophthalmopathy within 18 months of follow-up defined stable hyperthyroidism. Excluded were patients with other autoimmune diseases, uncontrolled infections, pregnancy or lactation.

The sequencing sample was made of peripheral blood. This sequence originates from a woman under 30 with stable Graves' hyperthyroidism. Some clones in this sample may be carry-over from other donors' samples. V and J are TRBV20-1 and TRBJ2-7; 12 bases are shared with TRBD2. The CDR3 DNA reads TGCAGTGCTAGAGGGTCTAGCGGGGGGGCCTACGAGCAGTACTTC. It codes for CSARGSSGGAYEQYF.